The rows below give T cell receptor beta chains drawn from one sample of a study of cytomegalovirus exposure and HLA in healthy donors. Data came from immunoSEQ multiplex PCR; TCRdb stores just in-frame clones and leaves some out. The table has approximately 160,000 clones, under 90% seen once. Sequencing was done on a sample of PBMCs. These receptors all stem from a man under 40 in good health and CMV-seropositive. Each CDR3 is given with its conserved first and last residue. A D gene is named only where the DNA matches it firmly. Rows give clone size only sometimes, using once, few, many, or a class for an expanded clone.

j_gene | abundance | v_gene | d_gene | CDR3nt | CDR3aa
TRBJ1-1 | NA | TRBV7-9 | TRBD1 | TGTGCCAGCAGCATCCCAGGGGGGACGGTGAACACTGAAGCTTTCTTT | CASSIPGGTVNTEAFF
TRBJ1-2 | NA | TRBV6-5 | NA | TGTGCCAGCAGTTACAAGGCAGGGGATGGCTACACCTTC | CASSYKAGDGYTF
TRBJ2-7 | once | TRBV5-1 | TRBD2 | TGCGCCAGCAGTAATAGCGGGAGGTTCGACGAGCAGTACTTC | CASSNSGRFDEQYF
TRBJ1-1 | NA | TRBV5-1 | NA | TGCGCCAGCAGCTTGTTTGGCAGCGACACTGAAGCTTTCTTT | CASSLFGSDTEAFF
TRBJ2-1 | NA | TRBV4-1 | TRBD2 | TGCGCCAGCAGCCGGAGGACTAGCGGGGGGGCTGGTTTCTACAATGAGCAGTTCTTC | CASSRRTSGGAGFYNEQFF
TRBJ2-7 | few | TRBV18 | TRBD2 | TGTGCCAGCTCACCCGCGGGGGGAGGGGGCGAGCAGTACTTC | CASSPAGGGGEQYF
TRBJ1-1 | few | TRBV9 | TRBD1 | TGTGCCAGCAGCGTGGGGGACAGGGGCTACTCTGAAGCTTTCTTT | CASSVGDRGYSEAFF
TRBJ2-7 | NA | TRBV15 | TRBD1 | TGTGCCACCAGCAAGGAATCTCCGGGACAGATTTACGAGCAGTACTTC | CATSKESPGQIYEQYF
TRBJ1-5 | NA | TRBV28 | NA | TGTGCCAGCAGTTTGATGGAGTGGATTTCTGCCGCAGATCAGCCCCAGCATTTT | CASSLMEWISAADQPQHF
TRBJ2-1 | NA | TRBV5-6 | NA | TGTGCCAGCAGCTGGAGGGAGTCCTACAATGAGCAGTTCTTC | CASSWRESYNEQFF
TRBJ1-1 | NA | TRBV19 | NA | TGTGCCAGTAACCCACAGAGTCAGCTGAACACTGAAGCTTTCTTT | CASNPQSQLNTEAFF
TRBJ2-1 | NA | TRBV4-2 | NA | TGTGCCAGCAGCCAAGAAGGCGGGTCCATATACAATGAGCAGTTCTTC | CASSQEGGSIYNEQFF
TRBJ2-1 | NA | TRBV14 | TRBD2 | TGTGCCAGCAGCCGTCGGTCGGCGGGAGAAAATGAGCAGTTCTTC | CASSRRSAGENEQFF
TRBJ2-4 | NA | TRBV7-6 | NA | TGTGCCAGCAGCCCAGTTACAGGAAGAGCCAAAAACATTCAGTACTTC | CASSPVTGRAKNIQYF
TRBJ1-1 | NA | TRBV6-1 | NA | TGTGCCAGCAGTGAACTCTTCCTCTTACAGACCATGAACACTGAAGCTTTCTTT | CASSELFLLQTMNTEAFF
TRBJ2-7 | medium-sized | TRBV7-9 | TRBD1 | TGTGCCAGCAGCGGGACAGGGTACGAGCAGTACTTC | CASSGTGYEQYF
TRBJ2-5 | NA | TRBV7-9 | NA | TGTGCCAGCAGCTTAGCGACCGGGTCCCCAGAGACCCAGTACTTC | CASSLATGSPETQYF
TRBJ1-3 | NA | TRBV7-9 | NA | TGTGCCAGCAGCTCGACAGGTCCGCTTGGAAACACCATATATTTT | CASSSTGPLGNTIYF
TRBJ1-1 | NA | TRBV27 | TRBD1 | TGTGCCAGCAGTTTGGGACAGGGGAACACTGAAGCTTTCTTT | CASSLGQGNTEAFF
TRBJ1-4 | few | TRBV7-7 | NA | TGTGCCAGCAGCTTAGGTCCCTCGCCAGGTGAAAAACTGTTTTTT | CASSLGPSPGEKLFF
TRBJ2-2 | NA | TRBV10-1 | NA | TGCGCCAGCAGTGTGCCGGGGGACCCTAACACCGGGGAGCTGTTTTTT | CASSVPGDPNTGELFF
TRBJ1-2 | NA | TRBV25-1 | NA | TGTGCCAGCAGTCTGACAGAAACCAACTATGGCTACACCTTC | CASSLTETNYGYTF
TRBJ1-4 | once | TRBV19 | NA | TGTGCCAGTAGTAAAAGGGGGGGCACTAATGAAAAACTGTTTTTT | CASSKRGGTNEKLFF
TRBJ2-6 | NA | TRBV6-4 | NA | TGTGCCAGCAGTCGGGACATGAGCTCTGGGGCCAACGTCCTGACTTTC | CASSRDMSSGANVLTF
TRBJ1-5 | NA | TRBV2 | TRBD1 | TGTGCCAGCAGGGCCGACAGGGACTTTTTTCAGCCCCAGCATTTT | CASRADRDFFQPQHF
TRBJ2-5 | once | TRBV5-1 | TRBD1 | TGCGCCAGCAGCCGGACCATAACAGGGGGCCAAGAGACCCAGTACTTC | CASSRTITGGQETQYF
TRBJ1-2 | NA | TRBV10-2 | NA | TGCGCCAGCAGTAAAAGAGGACACCAAGTCAATGGCTACACCTTC | CASSKRGHQVNGYTF
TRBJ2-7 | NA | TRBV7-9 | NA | TGTGCCAGCAGCTTAGTCGGCAGGGACTACGAGCAGTACTTC | CASSLVGRDYEQYF
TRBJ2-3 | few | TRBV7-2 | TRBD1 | TGTGCCAGCAGCTACTCCGGGACAGGGGGAGAAACGCAGTATTTT | CASSYSGTGGETQYF